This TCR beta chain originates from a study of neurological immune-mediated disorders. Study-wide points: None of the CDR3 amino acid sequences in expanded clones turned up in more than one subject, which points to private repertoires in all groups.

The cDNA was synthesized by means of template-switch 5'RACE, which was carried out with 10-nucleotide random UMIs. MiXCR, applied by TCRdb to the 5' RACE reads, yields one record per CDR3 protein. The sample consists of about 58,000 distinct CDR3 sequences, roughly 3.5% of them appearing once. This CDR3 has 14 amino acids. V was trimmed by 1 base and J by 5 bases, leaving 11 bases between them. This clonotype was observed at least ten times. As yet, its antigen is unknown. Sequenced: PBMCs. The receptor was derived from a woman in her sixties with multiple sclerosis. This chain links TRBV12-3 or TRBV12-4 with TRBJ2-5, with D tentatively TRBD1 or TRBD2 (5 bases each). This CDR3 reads CASSLEGSFETQYF. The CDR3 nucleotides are TGTGCCAGCAGTTTAGAGGGGAGTTTCGAGACCCAGTACTTC.